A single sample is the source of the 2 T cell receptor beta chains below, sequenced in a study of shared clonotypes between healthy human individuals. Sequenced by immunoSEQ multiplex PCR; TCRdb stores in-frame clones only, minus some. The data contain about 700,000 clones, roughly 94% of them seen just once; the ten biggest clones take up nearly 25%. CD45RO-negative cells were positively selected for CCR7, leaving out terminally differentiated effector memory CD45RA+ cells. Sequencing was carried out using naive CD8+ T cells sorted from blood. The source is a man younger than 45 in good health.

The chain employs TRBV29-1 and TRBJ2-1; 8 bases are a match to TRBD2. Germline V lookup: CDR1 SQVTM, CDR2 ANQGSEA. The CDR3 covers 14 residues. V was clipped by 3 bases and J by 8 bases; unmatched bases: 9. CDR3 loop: CSVDSPAGEYEQFF. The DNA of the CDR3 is TGCAGCGTTGATTCCCCAGCGGGAGAATATGAGCAGTTCTTC.

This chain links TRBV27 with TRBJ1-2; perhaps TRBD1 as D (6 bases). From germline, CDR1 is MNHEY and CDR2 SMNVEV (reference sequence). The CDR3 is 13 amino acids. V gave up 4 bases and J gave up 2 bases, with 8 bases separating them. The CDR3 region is CASSYGQNYGYTF. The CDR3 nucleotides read TGTGCCAGCAGTTACGGACAGAACTATGGCTACACCTTC.